Below, 6 T cell receptor beta chains from the same sample are listed, as sequenced in a study of OX40 agonist ivuxolimab in advanced cancers. The library was produced with the immunoSEQ multiplex PCR assay. TCRdb re-hosts the immuneACCESS table, in-frame sequences only. Its copies lack some clones; in the studies checked, an unresolved V gene accounts for under half of them, and the cause for the rest is not known. This sample lists tens of thousands of clones; 92% were detected once. The ten largest account for 10% of the sample. Sequenced material: CD4+ or CD8+ T cells sorted from blood, taken in a trial of the OX40 agonist ivuxolimab. The receptors come from an adult with an advanced solid tumor such as melanoma, head and neck, liver or kidney cancer.

This clone showed up just a few times. The rearrangement links TRBV27 to TRBJ1-1; D unresolved. The V end lost 8 bases, the J end lost 1 base, and 11 bases lay between the germline ends. The germline V gene encodes CDR1 MNHEY and CDR2 SMNVEV (reference sequence). The CDR3 sequence is 13 residues long. The CDR3 bases are TGTGCCAGCCAGCGTGGCGAGAACACTGAAGCTTTCTTT. Translation gives CASQRGENTEAFF.

V usage is TRBV5-1 and J usage is TRBJ2-7, with 8 bases fitting TRBD1. The CDR3 has 14 residues. Germline-derived CDR1 and CDR2 are SGHRS and YFSETQ. Trimming removed 2 bases from V and 2 bases from J; junction bases left unmatched: 3. CDR3 residues: CASSLGTGTYEQYF. DNA of the CDR3: TGCGCCAGCAGCTTAGGGACAGGTACCTACGAGCAGTACTTC.

This chain uses TRBV11-3 with TRBJ1-3, with 11 bases aligning to TRBD1. Germline CDR1 is SGHNT and CDR2 is YENEEA. The CDR3 totals 15 residues. V trimming: 6 bases; J trimming: 6 bases; junction bases outside the gene matches: 7. The CDR3 DNA follows: TGTGCCAGCAGATACGGGACAGGGGGAACAAACACCATATATTTT. The encoded protein is CASRYGTGGTNTIYF.

This clone is labeled as medium-sized. The chain employs TRBV4-2 and TRBJ2-5, with D possibly matching TRBD2 (6 bases). CDR3 length: 15 residues. The ends were cut back, 1 base at V and 2 bases at J, with 11 bases in the middle. CDR1 is LGHNA, CDR2 YNFKEQ, per germline. The CDR3 protein is CASSQATGTQETQYF. CDR3 DNA sequence: TGTGCCAGCAGCCAAGCTACCGGGACTCAAGAGACCCAGTACTTC.

The rearrangement links TRBV7-2 to TRBJ2-3; D unresolved. CDR3 size: 15 residues. The germline CDR1 and CDR2 sequences are SGHTA and FQGNSA. V lost 5 bases to trimming and J lost 6 bases, with 18 bases between them. CDR3 sequence: CASSPVFWEMDTQYF. In nucleotides, the CDR3 is TGTGCCAGCAGCCCAGTATTCTGGGAAATGGATACGCAGTATTTT.

This sequence joins TRBV27 and TRBJ1-1, with D perhaps matching TRBD1 (6 bases). V was cut by 6 bases and J by 7 bases, with 9 bases left in between. There are 11 residues in the CDR3. The V gene's germline CDR1 is MNHEY and CDR2 SMNVEV (reference sequence). The DNA for the CDR3 is TGTGCCAGCAGGCGGGGGCTTGAAGCTTTCTTT. This codes for CASRRGLEAFF.